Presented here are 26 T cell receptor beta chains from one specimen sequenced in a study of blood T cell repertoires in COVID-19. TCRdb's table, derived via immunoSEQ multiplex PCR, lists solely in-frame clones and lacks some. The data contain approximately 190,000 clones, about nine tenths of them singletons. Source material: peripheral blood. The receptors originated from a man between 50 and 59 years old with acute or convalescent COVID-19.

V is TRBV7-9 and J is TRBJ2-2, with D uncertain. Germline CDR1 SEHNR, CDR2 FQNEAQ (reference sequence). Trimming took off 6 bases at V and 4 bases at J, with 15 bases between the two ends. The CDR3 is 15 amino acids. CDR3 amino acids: CASSPTIPGTGELFF. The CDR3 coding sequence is TGTGCCAGCAGTCCTACTATTCCGGGCACCGGGGAGCTGTTTTTT.

CDR3 coding DNA: TGTGCCAGCAGCCCACCAGGACTAGCACCAGATACGCAGTATTTT. It specifies CASSPPGLAPDTQYF. The rearrangement joins TRBV11-2 to TRBJ2-3; TRBD2 agrees at 8 bases. CDR1 and CDR2 (germline): SGHAT, FQNNGV. This CDR3 region has 15 residues. V gave up 5 bases and J gave up 4 bases; unmatched junction bases: 8.

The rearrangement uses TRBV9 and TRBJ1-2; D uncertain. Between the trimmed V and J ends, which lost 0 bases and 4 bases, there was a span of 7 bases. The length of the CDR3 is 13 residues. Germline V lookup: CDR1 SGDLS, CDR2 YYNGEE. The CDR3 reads CASSVGWSYGYTF. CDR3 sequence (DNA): TGTGCCAGCAGCGTAGGTTGGAGCTATGGCTACACCTTC.

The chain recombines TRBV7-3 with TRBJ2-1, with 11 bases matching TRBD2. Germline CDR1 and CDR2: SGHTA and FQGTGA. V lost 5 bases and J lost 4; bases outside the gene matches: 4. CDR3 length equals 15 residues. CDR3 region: CASSRTSGSYNEQFF. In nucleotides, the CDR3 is TGTGCCAGCAGCCGCACTAGCGGGAGTTACAATGAGCAGTTCTTC.

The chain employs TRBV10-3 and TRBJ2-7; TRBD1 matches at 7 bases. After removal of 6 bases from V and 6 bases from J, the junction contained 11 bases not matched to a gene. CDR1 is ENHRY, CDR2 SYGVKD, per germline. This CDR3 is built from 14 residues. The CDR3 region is CAISIQGFEVEQYF. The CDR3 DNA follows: TGTGCCATCAGCATACAGGGGTTCGAGGTCGAGCAGTACTTC.

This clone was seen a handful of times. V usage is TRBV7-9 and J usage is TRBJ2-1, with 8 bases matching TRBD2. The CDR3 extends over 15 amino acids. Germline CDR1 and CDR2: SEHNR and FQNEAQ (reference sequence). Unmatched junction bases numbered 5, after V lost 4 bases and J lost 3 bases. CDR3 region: CASSYSGIDYNEQFF. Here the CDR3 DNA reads TGTGCCAGCAGCTATAGCGGGATAGACTACAATGAGCAGTTCTTC. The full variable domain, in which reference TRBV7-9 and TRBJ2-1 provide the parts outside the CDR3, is DTGVSQNPRHKITKRGQNVTFRCDPISEHNRLYWYRQTLGQGPEFLTYFQNEAQLEKSRLLSDRFSAERPKGSFSTLEIQRTEQGDSAMYLCASSYSGIDYNEQFFGPGTRLTVL.

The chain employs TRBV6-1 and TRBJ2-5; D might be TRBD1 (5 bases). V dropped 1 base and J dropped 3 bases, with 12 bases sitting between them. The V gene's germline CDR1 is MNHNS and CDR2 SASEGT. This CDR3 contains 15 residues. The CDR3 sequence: CASSEDHRRKETQYF. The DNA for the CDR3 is TGTGCCAGCAGTGAAGATCACAGGCGGAAAGAGACCCAGTACTTC.

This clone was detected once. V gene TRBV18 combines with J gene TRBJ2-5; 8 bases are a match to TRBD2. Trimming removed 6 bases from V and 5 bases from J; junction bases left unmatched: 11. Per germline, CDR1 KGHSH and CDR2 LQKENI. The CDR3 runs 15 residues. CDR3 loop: CASSRGSGGRETQYF. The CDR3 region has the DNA TGTGCCAGCTCCCGGGGAAGCGGGGGACGGGAGACCCAGTACTTC.

The DNA for the CDR3 is TGTGCCTGGAGTGAATTAGGTGGGCTCGATGGCGAGCAGTACGTC. Its translation is CAWSELGGLDGEQYV. The chain has TRBV30 and TRBJ2-7, with no clear D. From germline, CDR1 is GTSNPN and CDR2 SVGIG (reference sequence). V lost 1 base to trimming and J lost 6 bases, with 19 bases between them. The CDR3 covers 15 residues.

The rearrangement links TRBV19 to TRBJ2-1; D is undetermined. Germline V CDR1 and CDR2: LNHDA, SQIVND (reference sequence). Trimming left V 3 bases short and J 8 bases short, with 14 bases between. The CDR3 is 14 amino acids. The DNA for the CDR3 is TGTGCCAGTAGTATTTCACTTGCCTTCGATGAGCAGTTCTTC. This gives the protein CASSISLAFDEQFF.

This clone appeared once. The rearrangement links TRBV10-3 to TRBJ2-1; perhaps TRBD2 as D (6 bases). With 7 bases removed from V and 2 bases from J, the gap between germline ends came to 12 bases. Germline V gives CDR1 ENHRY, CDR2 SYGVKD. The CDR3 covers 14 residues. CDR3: CAIKRGIPYNEQFF. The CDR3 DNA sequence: TGTGCCATCAAACGGGGGATCCCCTACAATGAGCAGTTCTTC.

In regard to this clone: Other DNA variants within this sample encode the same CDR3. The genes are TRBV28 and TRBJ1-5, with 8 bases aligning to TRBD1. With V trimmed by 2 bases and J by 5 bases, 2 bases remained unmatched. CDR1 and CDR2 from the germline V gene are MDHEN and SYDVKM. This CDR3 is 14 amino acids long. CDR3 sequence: CASSLGQGHQPQHF. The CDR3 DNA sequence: TGTGCCAGCAGTTTAGGACAGGGCCATCAGCCCCAGCATTTT.

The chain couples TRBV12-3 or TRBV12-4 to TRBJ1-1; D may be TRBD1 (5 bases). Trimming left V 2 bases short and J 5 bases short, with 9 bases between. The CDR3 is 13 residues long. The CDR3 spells CASSLNGGTEAFF. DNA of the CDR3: TGTGCCAGCAGTTTAAACGGGGGTACTGAAGCTTTCTTT.

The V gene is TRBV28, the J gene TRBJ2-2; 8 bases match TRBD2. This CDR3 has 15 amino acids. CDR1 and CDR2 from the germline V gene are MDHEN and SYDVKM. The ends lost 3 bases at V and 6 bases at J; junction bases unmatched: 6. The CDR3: CASSLRRGASGELFF. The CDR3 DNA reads TGTGCCAGCAGTTTGCGGCGGGGGGCATCCGGGGAGCTGTTTTTT.

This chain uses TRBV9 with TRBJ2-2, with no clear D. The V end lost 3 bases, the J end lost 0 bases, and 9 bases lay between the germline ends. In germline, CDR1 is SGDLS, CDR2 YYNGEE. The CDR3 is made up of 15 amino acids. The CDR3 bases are TGTGCCAGCAGCGCCCACATGGCGAACACCGGGGAGCTGTTTTTT. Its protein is CASSAHMANTGELFF.

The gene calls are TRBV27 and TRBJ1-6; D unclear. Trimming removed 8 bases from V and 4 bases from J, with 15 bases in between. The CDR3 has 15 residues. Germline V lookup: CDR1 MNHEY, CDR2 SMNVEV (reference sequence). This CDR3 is CASRETGFYNSPLHF. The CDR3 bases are TGTGCCAGCCGTGAAACGGGGTTTTATAATTCACCCCTCCACTTT.

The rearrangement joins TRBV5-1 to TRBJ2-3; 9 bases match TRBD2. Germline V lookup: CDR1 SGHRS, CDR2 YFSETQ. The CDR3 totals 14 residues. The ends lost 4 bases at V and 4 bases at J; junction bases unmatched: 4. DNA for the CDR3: TGCGCCAGCAGCAGGCGGGAGGGCTCAGATACGCAGTATTTT. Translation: CASSRREGSDTQYF.

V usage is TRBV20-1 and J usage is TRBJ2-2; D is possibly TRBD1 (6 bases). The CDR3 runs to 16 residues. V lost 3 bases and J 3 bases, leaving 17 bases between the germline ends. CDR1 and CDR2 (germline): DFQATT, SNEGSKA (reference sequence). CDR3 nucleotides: TGCAGTGCTAGTCCCATACAGGGATCGTACACCGGGGAGCTGTTTTTT. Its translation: CSASPIQGSYTGELFF.

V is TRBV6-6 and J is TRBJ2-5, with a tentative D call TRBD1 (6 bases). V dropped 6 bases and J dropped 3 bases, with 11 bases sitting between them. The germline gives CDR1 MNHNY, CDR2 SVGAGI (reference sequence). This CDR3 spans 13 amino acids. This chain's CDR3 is CASRPRTEETQYF. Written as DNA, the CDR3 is TGTGCCAGCAGACCGCGGACAGAAGAGACCCAGTACTTC.

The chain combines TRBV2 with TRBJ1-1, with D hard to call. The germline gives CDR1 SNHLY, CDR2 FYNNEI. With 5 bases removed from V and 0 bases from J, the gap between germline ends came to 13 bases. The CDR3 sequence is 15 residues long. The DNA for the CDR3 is TGTGCCAGCAGTTTCGCGGGAACCCTGAACACTGAAGCTTTCTTT. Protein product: CASSFAGTLNTEAFF.

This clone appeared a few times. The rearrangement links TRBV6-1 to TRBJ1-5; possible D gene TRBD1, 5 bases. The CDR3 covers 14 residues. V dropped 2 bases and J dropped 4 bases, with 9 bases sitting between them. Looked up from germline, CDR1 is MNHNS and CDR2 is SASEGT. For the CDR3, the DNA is TGTGCCAGCAGTGAATCTCGGGGGAATCAGCCCCAGCATTTT. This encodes CASSESRGNQPQHF.

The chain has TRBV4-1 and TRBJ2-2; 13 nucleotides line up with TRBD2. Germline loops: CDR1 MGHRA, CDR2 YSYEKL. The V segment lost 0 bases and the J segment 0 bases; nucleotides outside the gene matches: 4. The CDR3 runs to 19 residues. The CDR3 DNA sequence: TGCGCCAGCAGCCAAGATCCCGGGACTAGCGGGACGAACACCGGGGAGCTGTTTTTT. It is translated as CASSQDPGTSGTNTGELFF.

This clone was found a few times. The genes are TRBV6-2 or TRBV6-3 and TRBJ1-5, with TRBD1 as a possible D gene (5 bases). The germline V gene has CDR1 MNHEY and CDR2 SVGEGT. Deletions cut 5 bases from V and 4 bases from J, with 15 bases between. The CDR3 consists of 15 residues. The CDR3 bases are TGTGCCAGCAGTCCCCTCGGGGGACCGAATCAGCCCCAGCATTTT. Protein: CASSPLGGPNQPQHF.

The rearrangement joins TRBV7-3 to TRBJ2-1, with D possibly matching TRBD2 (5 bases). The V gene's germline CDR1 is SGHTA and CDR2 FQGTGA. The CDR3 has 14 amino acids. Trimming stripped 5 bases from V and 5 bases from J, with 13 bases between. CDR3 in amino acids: CASSRGQANNEQFF. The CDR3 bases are TGTGCCAGCAGCCGCGGGCAGGCCAACAATGAGCAGTTCTTC. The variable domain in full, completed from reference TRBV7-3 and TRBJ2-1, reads GAGVSQTPSNKVTEKGKYVELRCDPISGHTALYWYRQSLGQGPEFLIYFQGTGAADDSGLPNDRFFAVRPEGSVSTLKIQRTERGDSAVYLCASSRGQANNEQFFGPGTRLTVL.

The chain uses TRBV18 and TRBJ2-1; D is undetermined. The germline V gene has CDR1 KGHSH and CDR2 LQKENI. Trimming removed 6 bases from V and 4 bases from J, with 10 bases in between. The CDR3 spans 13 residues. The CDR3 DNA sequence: TGTGCCAGCTCCCAGAATGTTTACAATGAGCAGTTCTTC. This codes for CASSQNVYNEQFF.

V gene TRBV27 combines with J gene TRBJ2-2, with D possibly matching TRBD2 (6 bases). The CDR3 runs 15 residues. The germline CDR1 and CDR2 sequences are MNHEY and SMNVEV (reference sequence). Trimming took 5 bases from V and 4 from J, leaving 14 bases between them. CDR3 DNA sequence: TGTGCCAGCAGTCTCCTGCGGGGCCGCACCGGGGAGCTGTTTTTT. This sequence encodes CASSLLRGRTGELFF.